The present T cell receptor (beta chain) was sequenced within a study of blood T cell repertoires in COVID-19. Background on the study: PBMCs, B-cell-depleted T cells, or T cells provided the cDNA or gDNA that made up the material.

Repertoires were generated with immunoSEQ multiplex PCR, while TCRdb's copy carries only in-frame clones and drops some. The table records almost 65,000 clones, more than 70% of them present only once. From germline, CDR1 is MGHRA and CDR2 YSYEKL. Unmatched junction bases numbered 11, after V lost 5 bases and J lost 5 bases. CDR3 length equals 15 residues. The sample consisted of PBMCs or T cells enriched from blood (not recorded which). The chain links TRBV4-1 to TRBJ1-1; TRBD1 aligns across 7 bases. The clonotype originates from a woman aged 40 to 49 who had recovered from COVID-19. CDR3: CASSAGPRGSTEAFF. In DNA, the CDR3 is TGCGCCAGCAGCGCCGGACCCAGGGGGTCAACTGAAGCTTTCTTT.